The 30 T cell receptor beta chains given below trace back to one sample, sequenced in a study of response to subunit inactivated influenza vaccine. TCRdb itself ran the RT-PCR reads through MiXCR, one entry per CDR3 protein. This sample has roughly 520,000 distinct CDR3 sequences; roughly 27% occur once, and the top ten carry around 1.8%. Sequences were derived from CD4+ T cells sorted from PBMCs, sampled 5 days after vaccination. The receptors originated from a man aged 45-60 years who received an inactivated influenza vaccine.

In its sample, this clonotype was seen a few times. This chain uses TRBV24-1 with TRBJ1-6, with no clear D. Trimming took 8 bases from V and 9 from J, leaving 16 bases between them. From germline, CDR1 is KGHDR and CDR2 SFDVKD. The CDR3 loop spans 14 amino acids. The CDR3 coding sequence is TGTGCCACCAAGGAAGCGGCTGGAGGTTCACCCCTCCACTTT. Translation: CATKEAAGGSPLHF.

The rearrangement uses TRBV7-2 and TRBJ1-6, with unresolved D. In germline, CDR1 is SGHTA, CDR2 FQGNSA. CDR3 length: 12 amino acids. Trimming took 8 bases from V and 9 from J, leaving 11 bases between them. The chain's CDR3 is CASGIFGSPLHF. The CDR3 DNA reads TGTGCCAGCGGCATATTTGGTTCACCCCTCCACTTT. Full variable domain (outside the CDR3, taken from reference TRBV7-2 and TRBJ1-6): GAGVSQSPSNKVTEKGKDVELRCDPISGHTALYWYRQSLGQGLEFLIYFQGNSAPDKSGLPSDRFSAERTGGSVSTLTIQRTQQEDSAVYLCASGIFGSPLHFGNGTRLTVT.

The J gene is TRBJ1-5, the V gene TRBV2; D is unclear. The CDR3 contains 13 residues. Germline-derived CDR1 and CDR2 are SNHLY and FYNNEI. The V and J ends lost 8 bases and 2 bases respectively, with 10 bases between them. CDR3 region: CASVEIRNQPQHF. DNA of the CDR3: TGTGCCAGCGTAGAGATCCGCAATCAGCCCCAGCATTTT.

The CDR3 is CASSRRGGGDHEQFF. The CDR3 nucleotides are TGTGCCAGCAGCCGGCGGGGCGGGGGGGACCATGAGCAGTTCTTC. V usage is TRBV3-1 and J usage is TRBJ2-1; 9 nucleotides match TRBD2. V was clipped by 4 bases and J by 8 bases; unmatched bases: 9. Germline V gene data show CDR1 as LGHDT and CDR2 as YNNKEL (reference sequence). This CDR3 is built from 15 residues.

This clonotype was observed a few times. This sequence joins TRBV29-1 and TRBJ2-7; D gene uncertain. The V and J ends lost 4 bases and 0 bases respectively, with 7 bases between them. In germline, CDR1 is SQVTM, CDR2 ANQGSEA. The CDR3 extends over 12 amino acids. The CDR3 is CSVGAYSYEQYF. As DNA, the CDR3 is TGCAGCGTTGGTGCCTACTCCTACGAGCAGTACTTC.

The V gene is TRBV29-1, the J gene TRBJ2-2; 8 nucleotides line up with TRBD1. Germline V gene sequence: CDR1 SQVTM, CDR2 ANQGSEA. There are 15 residues in the CDR3. Trimming took 6 bases from V and 1 from J; bases not matched to a gene: 7. CDR3 amino acids: CSVRRGTGNTGELFF. CDR3 DNA: TGCAGCGTCCGCCGAGGGACAGGGAACACCGGGGAGCTGTTTTTT.

Only a few counts were recorded for this clonotype. V and J are TRBV18 and TRBJ2-7; D is possibly TRBD2 (5 bases). This CDR3 region has 13 residues. Per germline, CDR1 KGHSH and CDR2 LQKENI. V lost 2 bases and J lost 2, with 7 bases in between. CDR3 in amino acids: CASSPGETYEQYF. Written as DNA, the CDR3 is TGTGCCAGCTCACCAGGGGAGACCTACGAGCAGTACTTC.

The chain joins TRBV7-2 to TRBJ2-2, with 11 bases fitting TRBD1. Germline CDR1 SGHTA, CDR2 FQGNSA. This CDR3 region has 16 residues. J gave up 6 bases and V 6 bases, and 9 bases lay outside the gene matches. DNA of the CDR3: TGTGCCAGCAGGTCGGCTCGGGGACAGGGGGCCGGGGAGCTGTTTTTT. This translates into CASRSARGQGAGELFF.

V is TRBV7-6 and J is TRBJ2-1, with TRBD2 matching over 7 bases. The CDR3 loop spans 15 amino acids. The V and J ends lost 4 bases and 7 bases, in that order; junction bases with no gene match: 10. The germline CDR1 and CDR2 sequences are SGHVS and FNYEAQ. This CDR3 is CASSSQGLQLNEQFF. DNA of the CDR3: TGTGCCAGCAGCTCTCAGGGACTACAGTTAAATGAGCAGTTCTTC.

V and J are TRBV12-3 or TRBV12-4 and TRBJ2-4; D not resolved. CDR3 size: 12 residues. The germline V and J ends were trimmed by 2 bases and 6 bases, with 5 bases remaining between them. Here the CDR3 reads CASSLHRNIQYF. Written as DNA, the CDR3 is TGTGCCAGCAGTTTACACCGAAACATTCAGTACTTC.

The chain has TRBV29-1 and TRBJ2-3, with D perhaps TRBD2 (6 bases). This CDR3 is 14 amino acids long. The ends were cut back, 3 bases at V and 0 bases at J, with 10 bases in the middle. Germline CDR1 is SQVTM and CDR2 is ANQGSEA. For the CDR3, the DNA is TGCAGCGTTGAGCTAGGGACTAGCACAGATACGCAGTATTTT. Translated, it gives CSVELGTSTDTQYF.

The rearrangement uses TRBV12-3 or TRBV12-4 and TRBJ2-1, with TRBD2 matching 12 bases. The CDR3 has 16 residues. J lost 5 bases, V lost 5 bases, and 7 bases had no gene match. This CDR3 reads CASSAGLAGNHNEQFF. CDR3 coding DNA: TGTGCCAGCAGTGCCGGACTAGCGGGGAACCACAATGAGCAGTTCTTC.

In this sample, this clonotype turned up a few times. This rearrangement joins TRBV11-1 to TRBJ1-3; a weak D match, TRBD1 (6 bases). V shed 5 bases and J shed 0 bases, with 20 bases lying between them. The CDR3 is 18 amino acids. Germline-derived CDR1 and CDR2 are SGHAT and FQDESV (reference sequence). The CDR3 sequence is CASSPRTAAHSSGNTIYF. The CDR3 DNA follows: TGTGCCAGCAGCCCACGGACAGCCGCTCATAGCTCTGGAAACACCATATATTTT.

This rearrangement joins TRBV10-3 to TRBJ2-1; D tentatively fits TRBD1 or TRBD2 (5 bases each). The length of the CDR3 is 13 residues. V was shortened by 6 bases and J by 9 bases, with 15 bases between the two germline ends. The germline V gene encodes CDR1 ENHRY and CDR2 SYGVKD. CDR3 sequence reads: CAIRGELGGEQFF. The CDR3 bases are TGTGCCATCAGGGGGGAATTGGGCGGTGAGCAGTTCTTC.

This clonotype was counted ten times or more. CDR3 in amino acids: CASSPGIAIEQYF. CDR3 DNA: TGTGCCAGCAGCCCTGGAATAGCAATCGAGCAGTACTTC. The chain is built from TRBV7-9 and TRBJ2-7; D gene uncertain. The CDR3 spans 13 residues. Germline V CDR1 and CDR2: SEHNR, FQNEAQ (reference sequence). The germline V and J ends were trimmed by 5 bases and 6 bases, with 14 bases remaining between them.

In this sample, this clonotype turned up a few times. The rearrangement joins TRBV25-1 to TRBJ2-1; TRBD2 matches 8 bases. Trimming took 7 bases from V and 8 from J; bases not matched to a gene: 16. The CDR3 length is 16 residues. CDR1 is MGHDK, CDR2 SYGVNS, per germline. The DNA for the CDR3 is TGTGCCAGCACCGACCGTCCGGGGGGGAAAGGCTATGAGCAGTTCTTC. As protein: CASTDRPGGKGYEQFF.

This rearrangement joins TRBV28 to TRBJ2-3; 7 bases line up with TRBD1. Losses at the gene ends were 5 bases for V and 3 bases for J; bases not matched to a gene: 8. CDR3 length: 15 residues. CDR1 is MDHEN, CDR2 SYDVKM, per germline. The CDR3 is CASSKRGGGTDTQYF. The CDR3 DNA reads TGTGCCAGCAGTAAAAGAGGGGGCGGGACAGATACGCAGTATTTT.

The J gene is TRBJ2-1, the V gene TRBV5-1; the D gene is possibly TRBD1 (5 bases). This CDR3 comprises 14 residues. CDR1 is SGHRS, CDR2 YFSETQ, per germline. Trimming shortened V by 2 bases and J by 4 bases, and 10 bases separated the two germline ends. The CDR3: CASSFSAGYNEQFF. In DNA, the CDR3 is TGCGCCAGCAGCTTTAGTGCAGGGTACAATGAGCAGTTCTTC.

The rearrangement links TRBV20-1 to TRBJ2-1; maybe TRBD1 (6 bases). Germline lookup yields CDR1 DFQATT and CDR2 SNEGSKA (reference sequence). CDR3 length: 15 amino acids. Trimming took off 3 bases at V and 3 bases at J, with 15 bases between the two ends. CDR3 residues: CSARALRDNYNEQFF. The CDR3 nucleotides are TGCAGTGCTAGGGCCCTCCGGGACAACTACAATGAGCAGTTCTTC.

This clonotype was observed a handful of times. The genes are TRBV5-5 and TRBJ2-1; D unresolved. Trimming cost V 0 bases and J 2 bases, with 9 bases left between them. Germline CDR1 SGHKS, CDR2 YYEKEE (reference sequence). The CDR3 is 15 amino acids. Here the CDR3 reads CASSLVGIAYNEQFF. The CDR3, as DNA: TGTGCCAGCAGCTTGGTGGGTATTGCCTACAATGAGCAGTTCTTC.

The V and J genes are TRBV11-2 and TRBJ2-7, with 8 nucleotides matching TRBD1. Germline-derived CDR1 and CDR2 are SGHAT and FQNNGV. The CDR3 has 15 amino acids. Trimming removed 5 bases from V and 5 bases from J; junction bases left unmatched: 11. The CDR3 region is CASSPIRTGRDEQYF. The CDR3, as DNA: TGTGCCAGCAGCCCTATACGGACAGGGCGGGACGAGCAGTACTTC. Drawing the rest from reference TRBV11-2 and TRBJ2-7, the complete variable domain is EAGVAQSPRYKIIEKRQSVAFWCNPISGHATLYWYQQILGQGPKLLIQFQNNGVVDDSQLPKDRFSAERLKGVDSTLKIQPAKLEDSAVYLCASSPIRTGRDEQYFGPGTRLTVT.

This clonotype was seen a few times. This chain uses TRBV4-3 with TRBJ1-5; D gene uncertain. There are 15 residues in the CDR3. Germline lookup yields CDR1 LGHNA and CDR2 YSLEER. V lost 0 bases, J lost 2 bases, and 8 bases lay in between. CDR3 DNA sequence: TGCGCCAGCAGCCAAGATCCGGGAGGCAATCAGCCCCAGCATTTT. Protein product: CASSQDPGGNQPQHF.

This clonotype was detected many times. Mismatch with germline at one junction end may stem from a read error. This sequence joins TRBV7-9 and TRBJ2-1; the match to TRBD1 covers 11 bases. Germline lookup yields CDR1 SEHNR and CDR2 FQNEAQ (reference sequence). This CDR3 spans 15 amino acids. CDR3 in amino acids: CASSLAGQGASEQFF. CDR3 bases: TGTGCCAGCAGCCTAGCCGGACAGGGGGCAAGTGAGCAGTTCTTC.

This chain connects TRBV12-3 or TRBV12-4 to TRBJ2-7; D ambiguous. V lost 4 bases to trimming and J lost 4 bases, with 11 bases between them. The CDR3 contains 13 residues. The CDR3 DNA reads TGTGCCAGCAGTTCCGGGTGCCAGTACGAGCAGTACTTC. It yields the protein CASSSGCQYEQYF.

The table lists this clonotype with a count of one. The chain combines TRBV30 with TRBJ1-5; maybe TRBD1 (6 bases). Per the germline V gene, CDR1 is GTSNPN and CDR2 is SVGIG (reference sequence). The CDR3 has 15 residues. V lost 0 bases and J 5 bases, leaving 14 bases between the germline ends. In DNA form, the CDR3 reads TGTGCCTGGAGTGTCGGTCAGGGGCCTTATCAGCCCCAGCATTTT. Amino acids: CAWSVGQGPYQPQHF.

This chain connects TRBV7-2 to TRBJ2-3; TRBD2 is a possible D gene (7 bases). V was shortened by 2 bases and J by 4 bases, with 19 bases between the two germline ends. The V gene's germline CDR1 is SGHTA and CDR2 FQGNSA. The CDR3 length is 17 residues. The CDR3 here is CASSLLGGGDGADTQYF. The CDR3 DNA sequence: TGTGCCAGCAGCTTACTTGGCGGGGGCGACGGGGCAGATACGCAGTATTTT.

This clonotype has more than one count but fewer than ten. The chain is built from TRBV5-1 and TRBJ2-7; D perhaps matches TRBD1 (6 bases). This CDR3 spans 17 amino acids. Trimming shortened V by 0 bases and J by 6 bases, and 22 bases separated the two germline ends. Germline V CDR1 and CDR2: SGHRS, YFSETQ. In DNA form, the CDR3 reads TGCGCCAGCAGCTTGGCCGTCTGGGGGCTCACGGACAGCGAGCAGTACTTC. It encodes CASSLAVWGLTDSEQYF. Variable domain in full (rest from reference TRBV5-1 and TRBJ2-7): KAGVTQTPRYLIKTRGQQVTLSCSPISGHRSVSWYQQTPGQGLQFLFEYFSETQRNKGNFPGRFSGRQFSNSRSEMNVSTLELGDSALYLCASSLAVWGLTDSEQYFGPGTRLTVT.

Ten or more counts support this clonotype. This chain connects TRBV29-1 to TRBJ2-7; TRBD1 aligns across 8 bases. The V gene's germline CDR1 is SQVTM and CDR2 ANQGSEA. The CDR3 consists of 15 residues. V shed 3 bases and J 3 bases; nucleotides not matched to a gene: 10. The CDR3 here is CSVDDRGFGNYEQYF. For the CDR3, the DNA is TGCAGCGTTGACGACAGGGGCTTTGGAAACTACGAGCAGTACTTC.

The chain has TRBV28 and TRBJ2-7; maybe TRBD2 (6 bases). V was trimmed by 7 bases and J by 3 bases, leaving 19 bases between them. The CDR3 is made up of 15 amino acids. Germline V gene sequence: CDR1 MDHEN, CDR2 SYDVKM. The CDR3 DNA reads as TGTGCCAGCAACGTGCGGGGAACGTTTAGCTACGAGCAGTACTTC. This gives the protein CASNVRGTFSYEQYF.

V is TRBV7-2 and J is TRBJ1-3, with D possibly matching TRBD1 (5 bases). V was cut by 0 bases and J by 0 bases, with 12 bases left in between. CDR1 is SGHTA and CDR2 is FQGNSA in the germline V gene. The CDR3 consists of 17 residues. The chain's CDR3 is CASSLAAGRSSGNTIYF. DNA for the CDR3: TGTGCCAGCAGCTTAGCAGCAGGGAGAAGCTCTGGAAACACCATATATTTT.